Presented here are 15 T cell receptor beta chains from one specimen sequenced in a study of control samples from healthy donors and cancer patients. Only in-frame clones appear in the TCRdb table, and some are missing; sequencing was by immunoSEQ multiplex PCR. The table lists nearly 200,000 clones, roughly nine tenths of them singletons, with 1.5% to 2% in the top ten. The sample was blood. These receptors were collected from a man aged 30 to 45 in good health.

This clone was picked up one time. At one of its ends the junction is not consistent with the germline gene, which may arise from a read error. The V gene is TRBV11-2, the J gene TRBJ1-3; possible D gene TRBD1, 6 bases. CDR1 is SGHAT, CDR2 FQNNGV, per germline. The CDR3 has 15 residues. CDR3 protein: CASSPSGAAGSTIYF. Written as DNA, the CDR3 is TGTGCCAGCAGCCCCTCAGGGGCTGCTGGAAGCACCATATATTTT. Full variable domain (missing parts from reference TRBV11-2 and TRBJ1-3): EAGVAQSPRYKIIEKRQSVAFWCNPISGHATLYWYQQILGQGPKLLIQFQNNGVVDDSQLPKDRFSAERLKGVDSTLKIQPAKLEDSAVYLCASSPSGAAGSTIYFGEGSWLTVV.

The rearrangement links TRBV19 to TRBJ2-1; D might be TRBD2 (6 bases). The V gene lost 3 bases and the J gene lost 8 bases, with 14 bases spanning the gap. The CDR3 length is 14 residues. Germline CDR1 and CDR2: LNHDA and SQIVND (reference sequence). The CDR3 spells CASSIRLVSDEQFF. CDR3 in DNA: TGTGCCAGTAGTATTAGACTAGTTAGCGATGAGCAGTTCTTC.

The chain carries TRBV7-6 and TRBJ2-6; D remains ambiguous. The germline CDR1 and CDR2 sequences are SGHVS and FNYEAQ. V was shortened by 2 bases and J by 2 bases, with 7 bases between the two germline ends. This CDR3 has 15 amino acids. As DNA, the CDR3 is TGTGCCAGCAGCTTATTGGCTACTGGGGCCAACGTCCTGACTTTC. It specifies CASSLLATGANVLTF.

The rearrangement uses TRBV23-1 and TRBJ1-6; 10 positions match TRBD1. TRBV23-1 is filed as an ORF, its function uncertain. Losses at the gene ends were 0 bases for V and 0 bases for J; bases not matched to a gene: 14. This CDR3 comprises 22 residues. The CDR3 DNA sequence: TGCGCCAGCAGTCAATCAGGGGACAGGGGCGTAAAGTCGAGCTCCTATAATTCACCCCTCCACTTT. Residues: CASSQSGDRGVKSSSYNSPLHF.

The chain carries TRBV19 and TRBJ1-1, with no clear D. Germline lookup yields CDR1 LNHDA and CDR2 SQIVND (reference sequence). There are 13 residues in the CDR3. Trimming left V 6 bases short and J 10 bases short, with 18 bases between. The DNA for the CDR3 is TGTGCCAGTAGGCCCGGCGGGGAGCTCGCAGCTTTCTTT. Its protein product is CASRPGGELAAFF.

The J gene is TRBJ1-1, the V gene TRBV11-2; weak D call: TRBD1 (5 bases). This CDR3 has 16 amino acids. CDR1 and CDR2 (germline): SGHAT, FQNNGV. With 4 bases removed from V and 0 bases from J, the gap between germline ends came to 15 bases. The CDR3 nucleotides read TGTGCCAGCAGCTCCCAGGGTGGGTTCATGAACACTGAAGCTTTCTTT. Its translation: CASSSQGGFMNTEAFF. Full variable domain (outside the CDR3, taken from reference TRBV11-2 and TRBJ1-1): EAGVAQSPRYKIIEKRQSVAFWCNPISGHATLYWYQQILGQGPKLLIQFQNNGVVDDSQLPKDRFSAERLKGVDSTLKIQPAKLEDSAVYLCASSSQGGFMNTEAFFGQGTRLTVV.

This sequence joins TRBV7-9 and TRBJ1-5; D unresolved. Germline V CDR1 and CDR2: SEHNR, FQNEAQ (reference sequence). The CDR3 totals 15 residues. Trimming pared 1 base from V and 0 bases from J, leaving 7 bases between. For the CDR3, the DNA is TGTGCCAGCAGCTTAGGAACACTTAGCAATCAGCCCCAGCATTTT. Translation: CASSLGTLSNQPQHF.

The V gene is TRBV30, the J gene TRBJ2-3, with 10 bases identical to TRBD2. Germline V gene sequence: CDR1 GTSNPN, CDR2 SVGIG (reference sequence). After removal of 3 bases from V and 4 bases from J, the junction contained 4 bases not matched to a gene. The CDR3 spans 14 residues. This CDR3 reads CAWRPSGGADTQYF. CDR3 nucleotide sequence: TGTGCCTGGAGGCCCAGCGGGGGGGCAGATACGCAGTATTTT.

The V and J genes are TRBV9 and TRBJ1-3; D gene ambiguous. This CDR3 contains 14 residues. Trimming removed 3 bases at V and 2 bases at J, with 9 bases between. The germline V gene has CDR1 SGDLS and CDR2 YYNGEE. The CDR3 protein is CASSAAQAGNTIYF. In DNA, the CDR3 is TGTGCCAGCAGCGCGGCGCAGGCTGGAAACACCATATATTTT.

The rearrangement uses TRBV28 and TRBJ2-3, with 9 nucleotides matching TRBD1. CDR3 length: 13 amino acids. The junction had 0 bases not matched to a gene; V was cut back by 6 bases and J by 2 bases. The germline V gene has CDR1 MDHEN and CDR2 SYDVKM. CDR3 nucleotide sequence: TGTGCCAGCAGACAGGGGGCCACAGATACGCAGTATTTT. This translates into CASRQGATDTQYF.

This clone was recorded only once. The chain couples TRBV18 to TRBJ1-3; D unresolved. The CDR3 extends over 16 amino acids. The V gene's germline CDR1 is KGHSH and CDR2 LQKENI. V lost 1 base and J lost 0, with 10 bases in between. The CDR3 protein is CASSPQGTISGNTIYF. The CDR3, as DNA: TGTGCCAGCTCACCACAGGGAACGATCTCTGGAAACACCATATATTTT.

The rearrangement joins TRBV6-2 or TRBV6-3 to TRBJ2-3; D perhaps matches TRBD2 (5 bases). Germline values: CDR1 MNHEY, CDR2 SVGEGT. This CDR3 is 15 amino acids long. The V and J ends lost 3 bases and 2 bases respectively, with 12 bases between them. CDR3 DNA: TGTGCCAGCAGTTATGGTTTGGAGGACACAGATACGCAGTATTTT. Its protein product is CASSYGLEDTDTQYF.

For this clone: Different DNA sequences within this sample yield the same CDR3. The chain uses TRBV3-1 (or the pseudogene TRBV3-2) and TRBJ1-5, with D hard to call. Trimming stripped 0 bases from V and 7 bases from J, with 7 bases between. This CDR3 has 13 residues. Germline V gives CDR1 LGHDT, CDR2 YNNKEL (reference sequence). CDR3 loop: CASSQEGGQPQHF. In nucleotides, the CDR3 is TGTGCCAGCAGCCAAGAGGGAGGCCAGCCCCAGCATTTT.

The rearrangement uses TRBV20-1 and TRBJ1-1; 7 bases line up with TRBD1. CDR1 DFQATT and CDR2 SNEGSKA come from the germline V gene (reference sequence). The CDR3 loop spans 11 amino acids. The CDR3 DNA sequence: TGCACCATACAGGGGCAGACTGAAGCTTTCTTT. Its translation is CTIQGQTEAFF.

The genes are TRBV2 and TRBJ2-3; tentative D call: TRBD1 (5 bases). Per the germline V gene, CDR1 is SNHLY and CDR2 is FYNNEI. Trimming left V 3 bases short and J 4 bases short, with 11 bases between. The CDR3 is made up of 14 amino acids. CDR3 region: CASSDGQGPDTQYF. The DNA of the CDR3 is TGTGCCAGCAGTGACGGGCAGGGCCCAGATACGCAGTATTTT.